A single T cell receptor (beta chain) is shown here with its context. Its specificity is not known. The germline V gene encodes CDR1 SGHRS and CDR2 YFSETQ. This CDR3 has 17 residues. The V gene lost 0 bases and the J gene lost 0 bases, with 15 bases spanning the gap. Sorted subsets were amplified in replicate PCRs using 200 ng DNA, roughly 30,000 T cell genomes. In the original analysis: Junction-only sequences without quality scores came from ImmunoSEQ, so filtering differed. Libraries were prepared by immunoSEQ multiplex PCR; TCRdb keeps only in-frame clonotypes and omits some of them. V and J calls and clone size are given by that table; D and trimming were obtained from the DNA. This table holds hundreds of thousands of clones, about 74% found once. The source of the sample is a study of shared clonotypes between healthy human individuals. Study observations and caveats: A handful of donors showed sharing of about 4.7% of naive CD4 clonotypes. Clonotypes shared by all four sorted-subset donors had higher generation probabilities than non-shared clonotypes.

The TCR was taken from a woman aged 30 to 39 in good health. The chain uses TRBV5-1 and TRBJ1-1; possible D gene TRBD1, 5 bases. The sequenced material came from memory CD4+ T cells sorted from blood. Subset denoted: CD45RA-negative fraction. CDR3: CASSLAGGGTMNTEAFF. The CDR3 bases are TGCGCCAGCAGCTTGGCCGGCGGGGGAACGATGAACACTGAAGCTTTCTTT.